This is a list of T cell receptor beta chains from one sample in a study of regulatory T cells in long-lasting Graves disease. Via MiXCR, TCRdb re-called the multiplex PCR reads, giving one row per CDR3 protein. This table has under 500,000 distinct CDR3 sequences, about 16% appearing once. These data were also filed under a second study, of T cells in Graves' hyperthyroidism and ophthalmopathy.

The sample was peripheral blood mononuclear cells (PBMCs), taken at new diagnosis, from a patient treated with antithyroid drugs. These receptors all come from a woman in her twenties or thirties with Graves disease. CDR3s include the opening cysteine and the closing phenylalanine or tryptophan. Each record gives: J gene, D gene, V gene, clone size, CDR3 DNA, CDR3 protein. The D gene is left open where the match is weak. For some rows the clone size is stated as once, few or many, or as a class when expanded; others skip it.

TRBJ2-3,TRBD2,TRBV4-2,few,TGTGCCAGCAGCCAAGATCCAGCGGGAGCCCGAGATACGCAGTATTTT,CASSQDPAGARDTQYF
TRBJ2-1,TRBD1,TRBV6-2/TRBV6-3,many,TGTGCCAGCAGTTTACAGGGGAACAATGAGCAGTTCTTC,CASSLQGNNEQFF
TRBJ2-2,-,TRBV19,-,TGTGCCAGTAGTCCTCGGAGGGAATGGAACACCGGGGAGCTGTTTTTT,CASSPRREWNTGELFF
TRBJ1-5,-,TRBV27,few,TGTGCCAGCAGTCTGGGTTACGAGCAGCCCCAGCATTTT,CASSLGYEQPQHF
TRBJ2-1,TRBD2,TRBV3-1,many,TGTGCCAGCAGCCCCCCAAGACTAGCGGGAGACAATGAGCAGTTCTTC,CASSPPRLAGDNEQFF
TRBJ2-1,TRBD1,TRBV12-3/TRBV12-4,many,TGTGCCAGCAGCCCGACAGGGGATTCCTACAATGAGCAGTTCTTC,CASSPTGDSYNEQFF
TRBJ2-1,TRBD1,TRBV7-9,many,TGTGCCAGCAGCTTAGTTCCAGGACAGGGGAGGGGGTACTACAATGAGCAGTTCTTC,CASSLVPGQGRGYYNEQFF
TRBJ1-4,-,TRBV28,few,TGTGCCAGCAGCCAATTTGGGGGGCAGAGTGAAAAACTGTTTTTT,CASSQFGGQSEKLFF
TRBJ2-2,-,TRBV27,many,TGTGCCAGCAGTTTTGAACCCAGGGGAAACACCGGGGAGCTGTTTTTT,CASSFEPRGNTGELFF
TRBJ2-1,-,TRBV7-3,-,TGTGCCAGCAGCTTTAGGCACCAGACTTTTGAGCAGTTCTTC,CASSFRHQTFEQFF
TRBJ1-5,TRBD1,TRBV28,many,TGTGCCAGCGGCGGAAACAGGGGGCCGCCCTTGCGAACCAGCAATCAGCCCCAGCATTTT,CASGGNRGPPLRTSNQPQHF
TRBJ2-7,-,TRBV28,-,TGTGCCACTGGAGGGAGGTATCCCTACGAGCAGTACTTC,CATGGRYPYEQYF
TRBJ2-7,TRBD2,TRBV19,-,TGTGCCAGTAAACTAGCGGGAGATGTTACCTACGAGCAGTACTTC,CASKLAGDVTYEQYF
TRBJ2-1,-,TRBV28,many,TGTGCCAGCAGTTTATCTAGGTACAATGAGCAGTTCTTC,CASSLSRYNEQFF
TRBJ2-2,-,TRBV20-1,many,TGCAGTGCTCACCAGGGGAACACCGGGGAGCTGTTTTTT,CSAHQGNTGELFF
TRBJ2-5,-,TRBV20-1,many,TGCAGTGCTAGCGGGGCGCAAGAGACCCAGTACTTC,CSASGAQETQYF
TRBJ2-7,-,TRBV29-1,many,TGCAGCGTAGTCAGCGGGCCCTACGAGCAGTACTTC,CSVVSGPYEQYF
TRBJ2-7,TRBD1,TRBV27,many,TGTGCCAGCAGTCGCGACAGGGGGGCTGCCTACGAGCAGTACTTC,CASSRDRGAAYEQYF
TRBJ2-2,-,TRBV28,many,TGTGCCAGCAGTTTTCTACGGCGGCGGGGAAGTACCAAAGGAAACACCGGGGAGCTGTTTTTT,CASSFLRRRGSTKGNTGELFF
TRBJ2-7,TRBD2,TRBV27,-,TGTGCCAGCAGTTTTCTAGCGGGGACTAGGGAGCAGTACTTC,CASSFLAGTREQYF
TRBJ1-1,-,TRBV20-1,few,TGCAGTGCTAGAGATCCGGGGATGAACACTGAAGCTTTCTTT,CSARDPGMNTEAFF
TRBJ2-7,-,TRBV3-1,many,TGTGCCAGCAGCCAAGGAGGGTACGGCGACGAGCAGTACTTC,CASSQGGYGDEQYF
TRBJ2-3,-,TRBV18,many,TGTGCCAGCTCACGAACTTCAATAGGGGCAGATACGCAGTATTTT,CASSRTSIGADTQYF
TRBJ1-3,TRBD1,TRBV12-3/TRBV12-4,few,TGTGCCAGCAGTACCGGGACAGGGGACCCTTCTTCCTCTGGAAACACCATATATTTT,CASSTGTGDPSSSGNTIYF
TRBJ2-7,TRBD2,TRBV29-1,many,TGCAGCGTGGCCTCCTCCGGGACTAGGAAAGAGCAGTACTTC,CSVASSGTRKEQYF
TRBJ1-6,-,TRBV7-6,few,TGTGCCAGCAGCCGAGGCCCTAATTCACCCCTCCACTTT,CASSRGPNSPLHF
TRBJ1-5,-,TRBV19,-,TGTGCCAGTGCCCCCTCCGTCCTACCGGATAATCAGCCCCAGCATTTT,CASAPSVLPDNQPQHF
TRBJ1-3,-,TRBV5-4,-,TGTGCCAGCAGCTTGGATCCGGGGGCAACTGGAAACACCATATATTTT,CASSLDPGATGNTIYF